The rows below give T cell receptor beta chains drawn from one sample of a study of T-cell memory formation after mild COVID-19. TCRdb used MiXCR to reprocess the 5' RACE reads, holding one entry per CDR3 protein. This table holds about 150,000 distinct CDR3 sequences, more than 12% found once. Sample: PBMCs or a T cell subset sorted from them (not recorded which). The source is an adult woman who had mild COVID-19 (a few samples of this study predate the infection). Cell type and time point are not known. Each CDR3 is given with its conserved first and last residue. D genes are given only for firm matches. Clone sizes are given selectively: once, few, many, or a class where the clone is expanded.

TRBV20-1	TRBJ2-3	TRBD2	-	CSARVASGRFDTQYF	TGCAGTGCTAGAGTGGCTAGCGGGAGGTTCGATACGCAGTATTTT
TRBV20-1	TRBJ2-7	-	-	CSASLGLSYEQYF	TGCAGTGCTAGTTTGGGGCTCTCCTACGAGCAGTACTTC
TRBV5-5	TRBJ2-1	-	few	CASSLPGSNEQFF	TGTGCCAGCAGCTTGCCAGGGAGCAATGAGCAGTTCTTC
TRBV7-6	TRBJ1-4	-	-	CASSLVSGQANEKLFF	TGTGCCAGCAGCTTAGTATCGGGCCAGGCAAATGAAAAACTGTTTTTT
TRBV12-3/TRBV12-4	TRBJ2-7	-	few	CASSSTWEQYF	TGTGCCAGCAGTTCCACGTGGGAGCAGTACTTC
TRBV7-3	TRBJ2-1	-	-	CASSPPAGPNEQFF	TGTGCCAGCAGCCCCCCTGCGGGGCCCAATGAGCAGTTCTTC
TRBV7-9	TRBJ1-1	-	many	CASSPTSPAAEAFF	TGTGCCAGCAGCCCCACGAGCCCAGCCGCTGAAGCTTTCTTT
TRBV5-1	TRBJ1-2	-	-	CASSSATTNYGYTF	TGCGCCAGCAGCTCCGCGACAACTAACTATGGCTACACCTTC
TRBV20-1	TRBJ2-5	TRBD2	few	CSAGLAGGRGETQYF	TGCAGTGCTGGGCTAGCGGGGGGGCGAGGAGAGACCCAGTACTTC
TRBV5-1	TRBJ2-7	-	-	CASSFTASSYEQYF	TGCGCCAGCAGCTTTACGGCTAGCTCCTACGAGCAGTACTTC
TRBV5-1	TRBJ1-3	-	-	CASSPGASGNTIYF	TGCGCCAGCAGCCCCGGAGCTTCTGGAAACACCATATATTTT
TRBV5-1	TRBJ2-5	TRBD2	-	CASSEGTSTETQYF	TGCGCCAGCAGCGAGGGGACTAGCACAGAGACCCAGTACTTC
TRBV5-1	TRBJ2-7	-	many	CASRAGTYSYEQYF	TGCGCCAGCAGAGCCGGGACTTACTCCTACGAGCAGTACTTC
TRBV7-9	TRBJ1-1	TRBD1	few	CASSLVQGQGAAFF	TGTGCCAGCAGCTTAGTTCAAGGGCAGGGGGCCGCTTTCTTT
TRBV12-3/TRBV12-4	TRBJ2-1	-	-	CATSGWAGNEQFF	TGTGCCACCTCCGGATGGGCCGGCAATGAGCAGTTCTTC
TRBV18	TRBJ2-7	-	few	CASTTTPQGEQYF	TGTGCCAGCACAACCACGCCACAGGGCGAGCAGTACTTC